This TCR beta chain is from a study of blood T cell repertoires in COVID-19. Study-level background: The samples span acute and convalescent COVID-19 from the United States, Italy and Spain. From T cells, B-cell-depleted T cells, or PBMCs came the material, which was cDNA or gDNA.

Trimming at V came to 3 bases and at J to 3 bases, leaving 10 bases not matched to a gene. Germline V lookup: CDR1 MGHRA, CDR2 YSYEKL. The CDR3 is made up of 17 amino acids. Study processing details: How many nucleated cells were present was estimated from reference gene primer amplification. TCRdb keeps only in-frame clones here, not all; method: immunoSEQ multiplex PCR. V and J calls and clone size are as listed in that table; D and trimming were resolved from the DNA. The sample shows 200,000 to 250,000 clones, around 81% of them seen only once. The receptor was isolated from a woman aged 55-70 years with active or convalescent COVID-19. Input material: peripheral blood. The chain couples TRBV4-1 to TRBJ1-2; 10 positions match TRBD1. In nucleotides, the CDR3 is TGCGCCAGCAGCCACTCCTCCCGGGACAGGGGTGACTATGGCTACACCTTC. This encodes CASSHSSRDRGDYGYTF.